The 21 T cell receptor beta chains presented below share a single source sample, sequenced in a study of T cell responses to AZD1222 COVID-19 vaccine. Generated by immunoSEQ multiplex PCR, the TCRdb table keeps only in-frame clones and is missing some. Seen here are more than 95,000 clones, over 90% observed once, and the top ten hold about 5%. The input for sequencing was peripheral blood, taken on day 0 of AZD1222 vaccination. Receptors were obtained from an adult in good health.

This clone was observed once. The chain couples TRBV4-2 to TRBJ1-4, with 9 bases aligning to TRBD1. The length of the CDR3 is 16 residues. Germline V CDR1 and CDR2: LGHNA, YNFKEQ. Germline trimming cut 0 bases from V and 8 bases from J; bases unmatched to any gene: 7. DNA for the CDR3: TGTGCCAGCAGCCAAGATTCGGACAGGGGATTAGAAAAACTGTTTTTT. Translation: CASSQDSDRGLEKLFF.

This chain links TRBV11-2 with TRBJ2-2; D unclear. The CDR3 extends over 15 amino acids. Germline V gives CDR1 SGHAT, CDR2 FQNNGV. The V gene lost 4 bases and the J gene lost 0 bases, with 9 bases spanning the gap. The CDR3 DNA reads as TGTGCCAGCAGCTACACCAATACGAACACCGGGGAGCTGTTTTTT. Its protein product is CASSYTNTNTGELFF.

V usage is TRBV30 and J usage is TRBJ2-7, with 10 bases matching TRBD1. The CDR3 is 13 residues long. Trimming at V came to 5 bases and at J to 2 bases, leaving 3 bases not matched to a gene. Germline V gene data show CDR1 as GTSNPN and CDR2 as SVGIG (reference sequence). CDR3 DNA sequence: TGTGCCTGGGGGGACAGGGGAACCTACGAGCAGTACTTC. As protein: CAWGDRGTYEQYF. Using reference TRBV30 and TRBJ2-7 for the parts outside the CDR3, the full variable domain is SQTIHQWPATLVQPVGSPLSLECTVEGTSNPNLYWYRQAAGRGLQLLFYSVGIGQISSEVPQNLSASRPQDRQFILSSKKLLLSDSGFYLCAWGDRGTYEQYFGPGTRLTVT.

The gene calls are TRBV13 and TRBJ2-4; tentative D call: TRBD2 (5 bases). The CDR3 has 16 residues. V was shortened by 3 bases and J by 0 bases, with 12 bases between the two germline ends. Per germline, CDR1 PRHDT and CDR2 FYEKMQ (reference sequence). The CDR3 DNA reads as TGTGCCAGCAGCTTCGAGCGGCTCGGAGCCAAAAACATTCAGTACTTC. It codes for CASSFERLGAKNIQYF.

This clone appeared once. The genes are TRBV3-1 (or the pseudogene TRBV3-2) and TRBJ2-1; 9 nucleotides line up with TRBD2. The CDR3 covers 14 residues. The ends lost 6 bases at V and 7 bases at J; junction bases unmatched: 7. Germline CDR1 and CDR2: LGHDT and YNNKEL (reference sequence). CDR3 sequence (DNA): TGTGCCAGCAGTCAGGGACTAGCTGGGAATGAGCAGTTCTTC. Amino acids: CASSQGLAGNEQFF.

V usage is TRBV28 and J usage is TRBJ2-3; 13 bases agree with TRBD2. CDR3 length: 14 amino acids. The ends lost 8 bases at V and 11 bases at J; junction bases unmatched: 10. Germline V lookup: CDR1 MDHEN, CDR2 SYDVKM. The CDR3 DNA sequence: TGTGCCAGCGCTGTTGGGACTAGCGGGAACTGGCAGTATTTT. This gives the protein CASAVGTSGNWQYF.

The V call is TRBV10-3, the J call TRBJ2-5; tentatively, D is TRBD1 (6 bases). Per the germline V gene, CDR1 is ENHRY and CDR2 is SYGVKD. CDR3 size: 14 residues. V dropped 6 bases and J dropped 2 bases, with 13 bases sitting between them. CDR3 sequence: CAIRPGTGQETQYF. In DNA, the CDR3 is TGTGCCATCAGACCTGGAACAGGGCAAGAGACCCAGTACTTC.

CDR3 nucleotide sequence: TGTGCCAGCAGTGTTTCCAGCGGTCCCGGGGAGCTGTTTTTT. Translating gives CASSVSSGPGELFF. J is TRBJ2-2 and V is TRBV25-1, with D perhaps TRBD2 (5 bases). Trimming cost V 4 bases and J 6 bases, with 12 bases left between them. The CDR3 sequence is 14 residues long. The V gene's germline CDR1 is MGHDK and CDR2 SYGVNS.

The chain joins TRBV27 to TRBJ1-2, with D unresolved. Per the germline V gene, CDR1 is MNHEY and CDR2 is SMNVEV (reference sequence). The CDR3 is 12 amino acids. Trimming removed 8 bases at V and 8 bases at J, with 15 bases between. The CDR3 bases are TGTGCCAGCGGAGTAGGACCTGCGGGCTACACCTTC. Translated, it gives CASGVGPAGYTF.

The chain employs TRBV7-9 and TRBJ2-7, with unresolved D. Trimming took 5 bases from V and 6 from J, leaving 8 bases between them. This CDR3 has 11 amino acids. CDR1 is SEHNR and CDR2 is FQNEAQ in the germline V gene (reference sequence). The CDR3: CASSPLGEQYF. The CDR3 nucleotides read TGTGCCAGCAGCCCCCTCGGCGAGCAGTACTTC.

V and J are TRBV5-1 and TRBJ1-6; D call uncertain. The CDR3 has 15 amino acids. The germline CDR1 and CDR2 sequences are SGHRS and YFSETQ. Trimming left V 0 bases short and J 7 bases short, with 11 bases between. CDR3 DNA sequence: TGCGCCAGCAGCTTGGAGGTGGCTGCGAATTCACCCCTCCACTTT. This gives the protein CASSLEVAANSPLHF.

This clone came up once. In DNA form, the CDR3 reads TGTGCCAGCAGTTACTCAGGGAGTAGCACTGAAGCTTTCTTT. It translates to CASSYSGSSTEAFF. V is TRBV6-5 and J is TRBJ1-1, with unresolved D. In germline, CDR1 is MNHEY, CDR2 SVGAGI. The V end was cut by 0 bases, the J end by 4 bases, with 9 bases between. The CDR3 has 14 residues.

This clone was counted a single time. The V gene is TRBV5-1, the J gene TRBJ1-1; TRBD1 might be the D (5 bases). Germline V CDR1 and CDR2: SGHRS, YFSETQ. The CDR3 spans 15 residues. V shed 0 bases and J shed 4 bases, with 13 bases lying between them. The CDR3 nucleotides read TGCGCCAGCAGCTTGGATGGTTTGGGGACCACTGAAGCTTTCTTT. Amino acids: CASSLDGLGTTEAFF.

V is TRBV27 and J is TRBJ1-1; no reliable D call. Germline V lookup: CDR1 MNHEY, CDR2 SMNVEV (reference sequence). Trimming cost V 4 bases and J 1 base, with 7 bases left between them. This CDR3 is built from 13 residues. CDR3 bases: TGTGCCAGCAGTTCGACCGAGAACACTGAAGCTTTCTTT. It is translated as CASSSTENTEAFF.

This chain uses TRBV27 with TRBJ2-7; 8 bases are a match to TRBD1. CDR3 length equals 15 residues. Germline V gene lookup returns CDR1 MNHEY and CDR2 SMNVEV (reference sequence). J lost 1 base, V lost 6 bases, and 8 bases had no gene match. The CDR3 here is CASSQYGTGSYEQYF. For the CDR3, the DNA is TGTGCCAGCAGCCAATACGGGACAGGTTCCTACGAGCAGTACTTC.

The CDR3 loop reads CASRPAPGSNEQFF. CDR3 bases: TGCGCCAGCAGACCAGCCCCGGGGTCCAATGAGCAGTTCTTC. The chain combines TRBV5-1 with TRBJ2-1; TRBD2 is a possible D gene (5 bases). V shed 5 bases and J shed 6 bases, with 15 bases lying between them. The germline V gene encodes CDR1 SGHRS and CDR2 YFSETQ. The CDR3 length is 14 residues.

V is TRBV24-1 and J is TRBJ1-1; no reliable D call. The CDR3 is made up of 13 amino acids. Per germline, CDR1 KGHDR and CDR2 SFDVKD. V lost 3 bases to trimming and J lost 6 bases, with 10 bases between them. The CDR3 DNA sequence: TGTGCCACCAGTGATAACGTATCTCCTGAAGCTTTCTTT. This sequence encodes CATSDNVSPEAFF.

The genes are TRBV30 and TRBJ2-5, with D maybe TRBD1 (8 bases). Germline V gene sequence: CDR1 GTSNPN, CDR2 SVGIG (reference sequence). The CDR3 totals 14 residues. V gave up 4 bases and J gave up 5 bases, with 17 bases separating them. The DNA of the CDR3 is TGTGCCTGGACCACACAGGGGGGGTACGAGACCCAGTACTTC. Translated: CAWTTQGGYETQYF.

CDR3 sequence: CASRALASRGYNEQFF. The CDR3 nucleotides read TGTGCCAGCAGGGCCCTAGCGAGCAGGGGGTACAATGAGCAGTTCTTC. This sequence joins TRBV5-6 and TRBJ2-1, with D perhaps TRBD1 (7 bases). The V gene lost 5 bases and the J gene lost 4 bases, with 19 bases spanning the gap. Germline V lookup: CDR1 SGHDT, CDR2 YYEEEE. The CDR3 sequence is 16 residues long.

This clone appeared a single time. The CDR3 sequence is CASSESRHLLSGNTIYF. The CDR3 region has the DNA TGTGCCAGCAGTGAATCGCGGCACCTACTTTCTGGAAACACCATATATTTT. This chain connects TRBV25-1 to TRBJ1-3, with D unresolved. Germline CDR1 and CDR2: MGHDK and SYGVNS. The CDR3 has 17 residues. With 1 base removed from V and 1 base from J, the gap between germline ends came to 14 bases.

The chain links TRBV29-1 to TRBJ2-1; either TRBD1 or TRBD2 may fit D (5 bases each). V was trimmed by 1 base and J by 5 bases, leaving 12 bases between them. The germline V gene encodes CDR1 SQVTM and CDR2 ANQGSEA. This CDR3 is built from 14 residues. The CDR3 here is CSVEAGLSNNEQFF. The CDR3 nucleotides are TGCAGCGTTGAAGCGGGGCTATCCAACAATGAGCAGTTCTTC.